The next 29 T cell receptor beta chains were all read from a single sample in a study of beta chain features in type 1 diabetes. Expressed TCRB transcripts were sequenced, since all the RNA that had been isolated was reverse transcribed. This table comes from immunoSEQ multiplex PCR, and its TCRdb copy is limited to in-frame clones, with some not included. The repertoire holds 240,000 or so clones, with 25% to 35% as singletons. The specimen sequenced was central memory CD4+ T cells from blood. These receptors all stem from a young man in good health.

CDR3 protein: CAWTPPGGTGELFF. In nucleotides, the CDR3 is TGTGCCTGGACCCCTCCCGGAGGCACCGGGGAGCTGTTTTTT. The rearrangement links TRBV30 to TRBJ2-2; TRBD2 is a possible D gene (5 bases). The V end lost 4 bases, the J end lost 4 bases, and 13 bases lay between the germline ends. Germline CDR1 reads GTSNPN; CDR2 reads SVGIG (reference sequence). This CDR3 is built from 14 residues. Complete variable domain (other parts from reference TRBV30 and TRBJ2-2): SQTIHQWPATLVQPVGSPLSLECTVEGTSNPNLYWYRQAAGRGLQLLFYSVGIGQISSEVPQNLSASRPQDRQFILSSKKLLLSDSGFYLCAWTPPGGTGELFFGEGSRLTVL.

The rearrangement links TRBV2 to TRBJ2-5; no firm D call. V lost 7 bases and J lost 0, with 12 bases in between. Per the germline V gene, CDR1 is SNHLY and CDR2 is FYNNEI. The CDR3 totals 14 residues. The CDR3 sequence is CASNPSSYQETQYF. The DNA of the CDR3 is TGTGCCAGCAATCCGAGCAGCTACCAAGAGACCCAGTACTTC.

The chain combines TRBV13 with TRBJ1-2; 8 positions match TRBD1. The V gene end was trimmed by 0 bases and the J gene end by 3 bases; junction bases not matched to a gene: 9. This CDR3 region has 17 residues. In germline, CDR1 is PRHDT, CDR2 FYEKMQ (reference sequence). The CDR3 DNA reads TGTGCCAGCAGCTTAGGCCCCTCAGGGGGCCTTGACTATGGCTACACCTTC. Translated, it gives CASSLGPSGGLDYGYTF.

The V call is TRBV9, the J call TRBJ2-3; D not certain. Trimming cost V 3 bases and J 5 bases, with 7 bases left between them. Germline-derived CDR1 and CDR2 are SGDLS and YYNGEE. The CDR3 loop spans 12 amino acids. This CDR3 is CASSAVLDTQYF. The CDR3 nucleotides are TGTGCCAGCAGCGCCGTCCTAGATACGCAGTATTTT.

The rearrangement links TRBV7-2 to TRBJ1-1; 9 bases are a match to TRBD1. The germline V gene has CDR1 SGHTA and CDR2 FQGNSA. The CDR3 extends over 14 amino acids. V lost 4 bases, J lost 3 bases, and 3 bases stayed unmatched. CDR3 region: CASSYRGLDTEAFF. The CDR3 DNA reads as TGTGCCAGCAGCTACAGGGGGCTCGACACTGAAGCTTTCTTT.

This clone showed up many times. Here the CDR3 reads CASSLTGESYNEQFF. CDR3 nucleotide sequence: TGCGCCAGCAGCTTGACAGGGGAATCCTACAATGAGCAGTTCTTC. The V call is TRBV5-1, the J call TRBJ2-1, with 7 positions matching TRBD1. Germline assignment: CDR1 SGHRS and CDR2 YFSETQ. Trimming removed 1 base from V and 1 base from J; junction bases left unmatched: 2. This CDR3 is 15 amino acids long.

This clone was seen a few times. This chain links TRBV18 with TRBJ1-3; D may be TRBD1 (6 bases). This CDR3 has 15 residues. Germline lookup yields CDR1 KGHSH and CDR2 LQKENI. V was clipped by 1 base and J by 4 bases, with 11 bases between them. The CDR3 here is CASSPQGGVGNTIYF. Here the CDR3 DNA reads TGTGCCAGCTCACCACAGGGGGGAGTCGGAAACACCATATATTTT.

This clone was seen repeatedly, ten times or more. This rearrangement joins TRBV7-2 to TRBJ2-6, with D hard to call. The CDR3 covers 12 residues. V was trimmed by 3 bases and J by 5 bases, leaving 2 bases between them. CDR1 is SGHTA, CDR2 FQGNSA, per germline. Written as DNA, the CDR3 is TGTGCCAGCAGCTTTTGGGCCAACGTCCTGACTTTC. It specifies CASSFWANVLTF.

This clone turned up a few times. The chain employs TRBV4-1 and TRBJ2-7, with TRBD2 matching over 9 bases. The germline gives CDR1 MGHRA, CDR2 YSYEKL. V gave up 3 bases and J gave up 0 bases; unmatched junction bases: 6. This CDR3 has 16 amino acids. The CDR3: CASSHPGTSNSYEQYF. CDR3 sequence (DNA): TGCGCCAGCAGCCATCCTGGGACTAGCAACTCCTACGAGCAGTACTTC.

The chain recombines TRBV9 with TRBJ2-7; 8 positions agree with TRBD1. Trimming at V came to 3 bases and at J to 7 bases, leaving 9 bases not matched to a gene. The CDR3 has 14 amino acids. Germline-derived CDR1 and CDR2 are SGDLS and YYNGEE. The CDR3 protein is CASSAGQGAGEQYF. CDR3 nucleotide sequence: TGTGCCAGCAGCGCAGGACAGGGAGCGGGTGAGCAGTACTTC.

This clone was observed a handful of times. The chain links TRBV7-2 to TRBJ2-5; no firm D call. CDR3 length equals 13 residues. Trimming shortened V by 2 bases and J by 5 bases, and 9 bases separated the two germline ends. Per the germline V gene, CDR1 is SGHTA and CDR2 is FQGNSA. The CDR3 coding sequence is TGTGCCAGCAGCTTACCCTACGGTGAGACCCAGTACTTC. As protein: CASSLPYGETQYF.

The table lists this clone with a few counts. J is TRBJ2-1 and V is TRBV28; 9 bases agree with TRBD2. After removal of 8 bases from V and 3 bases from J, the junction contained 8 bases not matched to a gene. Looked up from germline, CDR1 is MDHEN and CDR2 is SYDVKM. This CDR3 has 15 amino acids. The CDR3 spells CASGPSGINYNEQFF. In DNA, the CDR3 is TGTGCCAGCGGACCTAGCGGGATAAACTACAATGAGCAGTTCTTC.

The rearrangement links TRBV10-1 to TRBJ2-1, with D possibly being TRBD2 (5 bases). CDR1 and CDR2 from the germline V gene are WNHNN and SYGVQD (reference sequence). This CDR3 region has 11 residues. Trimming stripped 5 bases from V and 9 bases from J, with 8 bases between. For the CDR3, the DNA is TGCGCCAGCAGTCACCGGGGTGAGCAGTTCTTC. This sequence encodes CASSHRGEQFF.

The V call is TRBV6-5, the J call TRBJ1-2, with a weak D call TRBD1 (5 bases). In germline, CDR1 is MNHEY, CDR2 SVGAGI. This CDR3 comprises 14 residues. Trimming removed 6 bases from V and 4 bases from J, with 15 bases in between. The CDR3 spells CASRTTRDGYGYTF. CDR3 in DNA: TGTGCCAGCAGGACCACCCGGGACGGCTATGGCTACACCTTC.

The table lists this clone with a few counts. The chain has TRBV19 and TRBJ2-1, with TRBD2 as a possible D gene (6 bases). Between the trimmed V and J ends, which lost 6 bases and 5 bases, there was a span of 14 bases. The germline CDR1 and CDR2 sequences are LNHDA and SQIVND (reference sequence). This CDR3 region has 14 residues. Written as DNA, the CDR3 is TGTGCCAGTAGCGCGGGACCGGTCAACAATGAGCAGTTCTTC. Encoded protein: CASSAGPVNNEQFF.

This clone showed up just a few times. J is TRBJ2-1 and V is TRBV20-1, with D hard to call. The germline CDR1 and CDR2 sequences are DFQATT and SNEGSKA (reference sequence). Trimming cost V 4 bases and J 5 bases, with 6 bases left between them. The CDR3 extends over 11 amino acids. DNA of the CDR3: TGCAGTGCTACGACTCACAATGAGCAGTTCTTC. It specifies CSATTHNEQFF.

The chain uses TRBV10-3 and TRBJ2-1; TRBD2 matches at 7 bases. V was clipped by 6 bases and J by 6 bases; unmatched bases: 11. The CDR3 totals 15 residues. CDR1 and CDR2 (germline): ENHRY, SYGVKD. CDR3 sequence reads: CAIRDRAGDRNEQFF. For the CDR3, the DNA is TGTGCCATCAGGGATAGGGCGGGAGATCGCAATGAGCAGTTCTTC.

The chain is built from TRBV7-2 and TRBJ1-2, with 8 bases identical to TRBD1. The CDR3 is 14 amino acids. CDR1 SGHTA and CDR2 FQGNSA come from the germline V gene. The J segment lost 9 bases and the V segment lost 4 bases, leaving 10 bases of the junction unmatched. The chain's CDR3 is CASSSDREISSYTF. CDR3 coding DNA: TGTGCCAGCAGCTCGGACAGGGAAATCTCAAGCTACACCTTC. The variable domain in full, with the rest retrieved from reference TRBV7-2 and TRBJ1-2, is GAGVSQSPSNKVTEKGKDVELRCDPISGHTALYWYRQSLGQGLEFLIYFQGNSAPDKSGLPSDRFSAERTGGSVSTLTIQRTQQEDSAVYLCASSSDREISSYTFGSGTRLTVV.

In its sample, this clone was seen a few times. The V gene is TRBV7-9, the J gene TRBJ2-7; D might be TRBD1 (6 bases). Per the germline V gene, CDR1 is SEHNR and CDR2 is FQNEAQ (reference sequence). The CDR3 sequence is 14 residues long. V was trimmed by 5 bases and J by 1 base, leaving 12 bases between them. The CDR3 spells CASSPADSSYEQYF. For the CDR3, the DNA is TGTGCCAGCAGCCCCGCGGACAGTTCCTACGAGCAGTACTTC.

The gene calls are TRBV2 and TRBJ1-5, with 8 nucleotides matching TRBD1. From germline, CDR1 is SNHLY and CDR2 FYNNEI. This CDR3 has 15 residues. V trimming: 4 bases; J trimming: 9 bases; junction bases outside the gene matches: 11. The CDR3 sequence is CASSGTGGIKGPQHF. The DNA of the CDR3 is TGTGCCAGCAGTGGAACAGGGGGGATTAAAGGGCCCCAGCATTTT. Full variable domain (outside the CDR3, taken from reference TRBV2 and TRBJ1-5): EPEVTQTPSHQVTQMGQEVILRCVPISNHLYFYWYRQILGQKVEFLVSFYNNEISEKSEIFDDQFSVERPDGSNFTLKIRSTKLEDSAMYFCASSGTGGIKGPQHFGDGTRLSIL.

This clone came up many times. This rearrangement joins TRBV14 to TRBJ2-2, with D possibly being TRBD2 (5 bases). This CDR3 has 17 residues. Per germline, CDR1 SGHDN and CDR2 FVKESK. V lost 4 bases to trimming and J lost 5 bases, with 20 bases between them. Here the CDR3 reads CASSPSGYGLTTGELFF. The CDR3 nucleotides read TGTGCCAGCAGCCCCTCGGGGTACGGCCTTACAACCGGGGAGCTGTTTTTT.

DNA for the CDR3: TGTGCCAGCAGTTACCTAGCGGGAGGGGCAGATACGCAGTATTTT. Translation gives CASSYLAGGADTQYF. V is TRBV6-6 and J is TRBJ2-3, with 12 bases matching TRBD2. Germline CDR1 is MNHNY and CDR2 is SVGAGI (reference sequence). After removal of 2 bases from V and 4 bases from J, the junction contained 1 base not matched to a gene. The CDR3 contains 15 residues.

Many counts were recorded for this clone. The chain has TRBV29-1 and TRBJ2-7, with TRBD1 identical over 7 bases. CDR3 size: 13 residues. Germline lookup yields CDR1 SQVTM and CDR2 ANQGSEA. J was trimmed by 5 bases and V by 4 bases; bases with no gene match: 8. The DNA of the CDR3 is TGCAGCGTTGGGCGCGACAGGGACAACGAGCAGTACTTC. Amino acid sequence: CSVGRDRDNEQYF.

The gene calls are TRBV9 and TRBJ2-3; D is unresolved. The CDR3 runs to 15 residues. The germline V gene has CDR1 SGDLS and CDR2 YYNGEE. V was shortened by 0 bases and J by 0 bases, with 8 bases between the two germline ends. DNA of the CDR3: TGTGCCAGCAGCGTAGATGGCCCTAGCACAGATACGCAGTATTTT. As protein: CASSVDGPSTDTQYF.

This sequence joins TRBV15 and TRBJ2-7, with D hard to call. The CDR3 consists of 14 residues. Germline CDR1 is LNHNV and CDR2 is YYDKDF (reference sequence). V was trimmed by 2 bases and J by 0 bases, leaving 8 bases between them. In DNA form, the CDR3 reads TGTGCCACCAGCAGAAAGAAGAGCTCCTACGAGCAGTACTTC. Amino acids: CATSRKKSSYEQYF.

The sample holds many counts of this clone. The rearrangement links TRBV11-2 to TRBJ2-6; tentative D call: TRBD1 (5 bases). Germline assignment: CDR1 SGHAT and CDR2 FQNNGV. This CDR3 spans 18 amino acids. The ends were cut back, 1 base at V and 0 bases at J, with 13 bases in the middle. This chain's CDR3 is CASSLGQGSLSGANVLTF. Written as DNA, the CDR3 is TGTGCCAGCAGCTTAGGGCAGGGATCGCTCTCTGGGGCCAACGTCCTGACTTTC.

This clone was recorded at least ten times. The V and J genes are TRBV27 and TRBJ2-3, with a possible D match to TRBD2 (6 bases). Trimming took 6 bases from V and 4 from J, leaving 14 bases between them. Germline CDR1 is MNHEY and CDR2 is SMNVEV (reference sequence). This CDR3 is built from 14 residues. CDR3 nucleotide sequence: TGTGCCAGCAGCATCCGGGACTGGGCAGATACGCAGTATTTT. Protein sequence: CASSIRDWADTQYF.

This clone was seen more than once but under ten times. This chain links TRBV5-1 with TRBJ2-1; possibly TRBD1 for D (6 bases). The CDR3 has 16 residues. Germline values: CDR1 SGHRS, CDR2 YFSETQ. The germline V and J ends were trimmed by 1 base and 9 bases, with 20 bases remaining between them. The CDR3 DNA follows: TGCGCCAGCAGCTTGTTTTTGGGGGCAACCAAGGGTGAGCAGTTCTTC. It translates to CASSLFLGATKGEQFF.

The rearrangement joins TRBV5-1 to TRBJ2-7; TRBD1 aligns across 7 bases. V lost 4 bases, J lost 3 bases, and 4 bases stayed unmatched. CDR1 and CDR2 from the germline V gene are SGHRS and YFSETQ. The CDR3 contains 13 residues. For the CDR3, the DNA is TGCGCCAGCAGCCCTAGGGACAGCTACGAGCAGTACTTC. Translating it yields CASSPRDSYEQYF.